This T cell receptor (beta chain) derives from a study of CD8 T cells in Susac syndrome. RNA totalling about 0.5 to 1 ug underwent reverse transcription with random hexamers. TCRdb analysed the immunoSEQ multiplex PCR reads with MiXCR anew, one entry per CDR3 protein. The data hold 250,000 to 300,000 distinct CDR3 sequences, with roughly 85% observed a single time. In its sample, this clonotype was seen a few times. CDR1 and CDR2 (germline): SEHNR, FQNEAQ (reference sequence). With 1 base removed from V and 4 bases from J, the gap between germline ends came to 7 bases. CDR3 length: 13 amino acids. The rearrangement uses TRBV7-9 and TRBJ1-2; D remains ambiguous. This clonotype originated in a human donor with multiple sclerosis. Sample: CD8+ T cells from PBMCs. CDR3 loop: CASSLEVLYGYTF. CDR3 DNA sequence: TGTGCCAGCAGCTTAGAGGTTCTCTATGGCTACACCTTC. The variable domain in full, completed from reference TRBV7-9 and TRBJ1-2, reads DTGVSQNPRHKITKRGQNVTFRCDPISEHNRLYWYRQTLGQGPEFLTYFQNEAQLEKSRLLSDRFSAERPKGSFSTLEIQRTEQGDSAMYLCASSLEVLYGYTFGSGTRLTVV.